The 28 T cell receptor beta chains below come from one sample, sequenced in a study of T cell responses to AZD1222 COVID-19 vaccine. Only in-frame clones appear in the TCRdb table, and some are missing; sequencing was by immunoSEQ multiplex PCR. Here the sample spans about 68,000 clones, roughly 85% being singletons. The input for sequencing was peripheral blood, taken on day 0 of AZD1222 vaccination. Receptor source: an adult in good health.

The DNA for the CDR3 is TGTGCCATCAGTGAGAGAGAAATGGGCGAGCAGTACTTC. It translates to CAISEREMGEQYF. The chain employs TRBV10-3 and TRBJ2-7; D not resolved. With 2 bases removed from V and 6 bases from J, the gap between germline ends came to 11 bases. The V gene's germline CDR1 is ENHRY and CDR2 SYGVKD. There are 13 residues in the CDR3.

The rearrangement joins TRBV30 to TRBJ2-7; D tentatively fits TRBD1 or TRBD2 (6 bases each). The V gene's germline CDR1 is GTSNPN and CDR2 SVGIG (reference sequence). The CDR3 covers 12 residues. The V and J ends lost 1 base and 6 bases respectively, with 10 bases between them. CDR3 protein: CAWSDGGGEQYF. CDR3 in DNA: TGTGCCTGGAGTGACGGAGGGGGCGAGCAGTACTTC.

The chain uses TRBV7-2 and TRBJ2-3; 13 positions match TRBD2. Germline CDR1 SGHTA, CDR2 FQGNSA. V dropped 5 bases and J dropped 3; count of bases not matched to a gene: 5. The CDR3 is made up of 16 amino acids. CDR3 DNA sequence: TGTGCCAGCAGCAGACTAGCGGGGGGCGGGACAGATACGCAGTATTTT. It translates to CASSRLAGGGTDTQYF.

Written as DNA, the CDR3 is TGCGCCAGCAGTGAGTCTAGCACAGATACGCAGTATTTT. Its protein product is CASSESSTDTQYF. V gene TRBV10-2 combines with J gene TRBJ2-3, with D hard to call. CDR1 is WSHSY, CDR2 SAAADI, per germline. V dropped 0 bases and J dropped 0 bases, with 1 base sitting between them. The CDR3 contains 13 residues.

The genes are TRBV19 and TRBJ2-7; D could derive from TRBD1 or TRBD2 (5 bases each). Germline V gene data show CDR1 as LNHDA and CDR2 as SQIVND (reference sequence). This CDR3 has 15 residues. The V gene lost 9 bases and the J gene lost 5 bases, with 23 bases spanning the gap. The chain's CDR3 is CARQSYFARGHEQYF. The DNA of the CDR3 is TGTGCCAGGCAGTCCTATTTTGCCCGGGGCCACGAGCAGTACTTC.

V gene TRBV29-1 combines with J gene TRBJ1-2; D is possibly TRBD1 (5 bases). Germline CDR1 is SQVTM and CDR2 is ANQGSEA. The CDR3 loop spans 14 amino acids. V dropped 1 base and J dropped 3 bases, with 12 bases sitting between them. The CDR3 loop is CSVEGRGDDYGYTF. DNA for the CDR3: TGCAGCGTTGAAGGGAGGGGTGACGACTATGGCTACACCTTC.

The V call is TRBV6-6, the J call TRBJ1-2; 8 bases map to TRBD1. The V gene's germline CDR1 is MNHNY and CDR2 SVGAGI (reference sequence). V lost 6 bases to trimming and J lost 7 bases; unmatched junction nucleotides: 10. The CDR3 has 14 residues. The CDR3 here is CASRQKAGGVGYTF. The CDR3 DNA sequence: TGTGCCAGCAGACAAAAAGCAGGGGGCGTTGGCTACACCTTC.

This chain uses TRBV7-9 with TRBJ2-2; D call uncertain. The germline V gene encodes CDR1 SEHNR and CDR2 FQNEAQ (reference sequence). V was cut by 7 bases and J by 0 bases, with 9 bases left in between. The CDR3 extends over 14 amino acids. The CDR3 DNA sequence: TGTGCCAGCACGGATAACGCGAACACCGGGGAGCTGTTTTTT. Protein product: CASTDNANTGELFF. The whole variable domain, filled in from reference TRBV7-9 and TRBJ2-2, reads DTGVSQNPRHKITKRGQNVTFRCDPISEHNRLYWYRQTLGQGPEFLTYFQNEAQLEKSRLLSDRFSAERPKGSFSTLEIQRTEQGDSAMYLCASTDNANTGELFFGEGSRLTVL.

This chain joins TRBV10-2 and TRBJ2-7; D gene unclear. V gave up 6 bases and J gave up 3 bases, with 18 bases separating them. The CDR3 covers 15 residues. CDR1 is WSHSY and CDR2 is SAAADI in the germline V gene. The DNA of the CDR3 is TGCGCCAGCAGCGAGACTGGAAGGGTAGTCTACGAGCAGTACTTC. It is translated as CASSETGRVVYEQYF.

As concerns this clone: Germline is not matched at one junction end, which may reflect a read error. The chain employs TRBV18 and TRBJ2-7, with D hard to call. Germline V gene data show CDR1 as KGHSH and CDR2 as LQKENI. The length of the CDR3 is 14 residues. CDR3 bases: TGTGCCAGCTCACCGGGCCGGAGCCCGAACGCCGTAGACTTC. It translates to CASSPGRSPNAVDF.

The chain joins TRBV27 to TRBJ2-7; 10 bases align to TRBD1. From germline, CDR1 is MNHEY and CDR2 SMNVEV (reference sequence). This CDR3 region has 16 residues. V trimming: 11 bases; J trimming: 5 bases; junction bases outside the gene matches: 18. CDR3 loop: CAHNSTPDRGKNEQYF. The CDR3 nucleotides are TGTGCCCACAACAGCACCCCGGACAGGGGGAAGAACGAGCAGTACTTC.

The chain links TRBV7-3 to TRBJ2-5, with 9 bases lining up with TRBD1. The CDR3 length is 14 residues. Trimming cost V 4 bases and J 5 bases; bases outside gene matches: 5. CDR1 and CDR2 from the germline V gene are SGHTA and FQGTGA. The CDR3 spells CASSSGTGYETQYF. The CDR3 DNA is TGTGCCAGCAGCTCCGGGACAGGGTATGAGACCCAGTACTTC.

This chain links TRBV27 with TRBJ1-4, with D unclear. This CDR3 spans 14 amino acids. Germline loops: CDR1 MNHEY, CDR2 SMNVEV (reference sequence). Deletions cut 8 bases from V and 0 bases from J, with 10 bases between. The CDR3 protein is CASRFGTTNEKLFF. CDR3 sequence (DNA): TGTGCCAGCCGCTTTGGAACAACTAATGAAAAACTGTTTTTT.

This chain joins TRBV6-2 or TRBV6-3 and TRBJ2-5; TRBD2 agrees at 10 bases. The CDR3 sequence is 21 residues long. Unmatched junction bases numbered 20, after V lost 4 bases and J lost 0 bases. From germline, CDR1 is MNHEY and CDR2 SVGEGT. The CDR3 spells CASSSIKRGLAGVRNQETQYF. The CDR3 bases are TGTGCCAGCAGTTCCATCAAGAGAGGGCTAGCGGGAGTAAGGAACCAAGAGACCCAGTACTTC.

CDR3 nucleotide sequence: TGTGCCAGCAGTTACTATCTTGGGAACACTGAAGCTTTCTTT. Translating gives CASSYYLGNTEAFF. The V gene is TRBV6-5, the J gene TRBJ1-1; D gene unclear. The CDR3 totals 14 residues. Germline V gives CDR1 MNHEY, CDR2 SVGAGI. V lost 1 base, J lost 1 base, and 7 bases lay in between.

This chain connects TRBV29-1 to TRBJ1-2; D ambiguous. Germline-derived CDR1 and CDR2 are SQVTM and ANQGSEA. Trimming left V 3 bases short and J 5 bases short, with 4 bases between. The CDR3 contains 10 residues. This CDR3 reads CSVDLYGYTF. The DNA for the CDR3 is TGCAGCGTTGACTTATATGGCTACACCTTC.

This chain links TRBV28 with TRBJ2-6; D possibly corresponds to TRBD1 (6 bases). Trimming removed 6 bases from V and 6 bases from J, with 12 bases in between. This CDR3 contains 14 residues. The germline V gene has CDR1 MDHEN and CDR2 SYDVKM. The CDR3 sequence: CASRDVGQANVLTF. The CDR3 DNA follows: TGTGCCAGCAGGGATGTGGGACAGGCCAACGTCCTGACTTTC.

This clone was detected only once. This chain joins TRBV4-3 and TRBJ2-1, with 13 nucleotides matching TRBD2. The CDR3 sequence is 17 residues long. With 1 base clipped from V and 1 base from J, the junction kept 1 base outside the gene matches. CDR1 is LGHNA, CDR2 YSLEER, per germline. As DNA, the CDR3 is TGCGCCAGCAGCCAAGGGACTAGCGGGAGATCCTACAATGAGCAGTTCTTC. The encoded protein is CASSQGTSGRSYNEQFF.

The J gene is TRBJ1-5, the V gene TRBV6-5; 8 bases are a match to TRBD1. Germline-derived CDR1 and CDR2 are MNHEY and SVGAGI. J gave up 4 bases and V 5 bases, and 4 bases lay outside the gene matches. The CDR3 spans 14 residues. Here the CDR3 reads CASSSRTGNQPQHF. The CDR3, as DNA: TGTGCCAGCAGTAGTCGGACAGGGAATCAGCCCCAGCATTTT.

V and J are TRBV6-1 and TRBJ2-7; TRBD1 matches 8 bases. This CDR3 is built from 16 residues. The germline CDR1 and CDR2 sequences are MNHNS and SASEGT. The V segment lost 1 base and the J segment 1 base; nucleotides outside the gene matches: 6. The CDR3 coding sequence is TGTGCCAGCAGTGAAGACCCCAGGGGGCTGTCCTACGAGCAGTACTTC. Translation: CASSEDPRGLSYEQYF.

The rearrangement joins TRBV7-2 to TRBJ2-7, with D possibly matching TRBD2 (5 bases). The CDR3 loop spans 15 amino acids. V lost 2 bases, J lost 4 bases, and 15 bases lay in between. Germline V gives CDR1 SGHTA, CDR2 FQGNSA. CDR3 DNA sequence: TGTGCCAGCAGCTTACGACCCGGGGAAAATTACGAGCAGTACTTC. Translated: CASSLRPGENYEQYF.

The chain joins TRBV7-3 to TRBJ2-2; D ambiguous. In germline, CDR1 is SGHTA, CDR2 FQGTGA. CDR3 length equals 17 residues. Trimming took off 5 bases at V and 4 bases at J, with 20 bases between the two ends. The chain's CDR3 is CASSRNLAFDGTGELFF. The CDR3 coding sequence is TGTGCCAGCAGCCGAAATTTGGCATTCGACGGCACCGGGGAGCTGTTTTTT.

The CDR3 DNA reads TGCGCCAGCAGTCAGCCTGACAGGGACTTAGGGACTAGCGAACGGACTGTCACAGATACGCAGTATTTT. As protein: CASSQPDRDLGTSERTVTDTQYF. The V call is TRBV23-1, the J call TRBJ2-3, with 10 bases fitting TRBD2. TRBV23-1 is known as an ORF, though its function is uncertain. The ends lost 3 bases at V and 2 bases at J; junction bases unmatched: 26. The length of the CDR3 is 23 residues.

The CDR3 DNA reads TGTGCCAGCAGTGCCACCCAGGCCACCGAGCAGTACTTC. This gives the protein CASSATQATEQYF. The chain joins TRBV2 to TRBJ2-7, with D unclear. V was cut by 4 bases and J by 6 bases, with 13 bases left in between. The CDR3 contains 13 residues. The germline V gene encodes CDR1 SNHLY and CDR2 FYNNEI.

The V gene is TRBV27, the J gene TRBJ1-5; D unresolved. The germline gives CDR1 MNHEY, CDR2 SMNVEV (reference sequence). V was trimmed by 3 bases and J by 8 bases, leaving 20 bases between them. The CDR3 consists of 16 residues. In DNA, the CDR3 is TGTGCCAGCAGTTTCTCGACCGGGCCGATTAATGAGCCCCAGCATTTT. The encoded protein is CASSFSTGPINEPQHF.

The chain employs TRBV3-1 (or the pseudogene TRBV3-2) and TRBJ1-2, with 12 bases aligning to TRBD1. CDR3 size: 15 residues. Germline values: CDR1 LGHDT, CDR2 YNNKEL (reference sequence). Unmatched junction bases numbered 13, after V lost 11 bases and J lost 6 bases. The CDR3 nucleotides read TGTGCCGTGCCAGCAGGGGACAGGGGGCAAAATGGCTACACCTTC. This sequence encodes CAVPAGDRGQNGYTF.

This clone was found a few times. The J gene is TRBJ1-3, the V gene TRBV29-1; unclear D gene. Germline CDR1 and CDR2: SQVTM and ANQGSEA. CDR3 size: 12 residues. The ends were cut back, 0 bases at V and 3 bases at J, with 3 bases in the middle. CDR3 sequence: CSVEDFGNTIYF. The CDR3 DNA reads TGCAGCGTTGAAGACTTTGGAAACACCATATATTTT.

CDR3 bases: TGTGCCAGCAGCTTAGACGGGAGGGCCTCTGAGACCCAGTACTTC. Translated: CASSLDGRASETQYF. The chain employs TRBV11-2 and TRBJ2-5; 8 nucleotides align to TRBD2. This CDR3 region has 15 residues. Trimming at V came to 0 bases and at J to 5 bases, leaving 5 bases not matched to a gene. CDR1 and CDR2 (germline): SGHAT, FQNNGV.